Listed below are T cell receptor beta chains from one sample, sequenced in a study of regulatory T cells in long-lasting Graves disease. One entry per CDR3 protein results from TCRdb running MiXCR on the multiplex PCR reads. Of about 220,000 distinct CDR3 sequences in the sample, roughly 19% were seen once. This sample also appeared in a second study, on T cells in Graves' hyperthyroidism and ophthalmopathy.

The input for sequencing was peripheral blood mononuclear cells (PBMCs), taken at new diagnosis, from a patient treated with antithyroid drugs. The receptors come from a woman under 40 with Graves disease. Both conserved end residues are part of each CDR3. The D gene is left open where the match is weak. Only some rows state a clone size, as once, few, many or a class for expanded clones.

d_gene | j_gene | v_gene | abundance | len | CDR3nt | CDR3aa
. | TRBJ2-7 | TRBV6-5 | few | 14 | TGTGCCAGCAGTTATTATGGACCGCCCTACGAGCAGTACTTC | CASSYYGPPYEQYF
. | TRBJ1-5 | TRBV19 | . | 16 | TGTGCCAGTAGTATAGATCGACCCCCCTTGGATCAGCCCCAGCATTTT | CASSIDRPPLDQPQHF
. | TRBJ1-2 | TRBV3-1 | . | 15 | TGTGCCAGCAGCCAAAACAGGGAGCAGGACTATGGCTACACCTTC | CASSQNREQDYGYTF
. | TRBJ1-5 | TRBV7-9 | many | 13 | TGTGCCAGCAGCTTCGGGAAAGATCAGCCCCAGCATTTT | CASSFGKDQPQHF
. | TRBJ2-7 | TRBV20-1 | . | 13 | TGCAGTGCTAGATGGGTTCATATGGGCGAGCAGTACTTC | CSARWVHMGEQYF
. | TRBJ1-1 | TRBV7-3 | . | 16 | TGTGCCAGCAGCTTAGTGTGGGGGGCCCTGAACACTGAAGCTTTCTTT | CASSLVWGALNTEAFF
. | TRBJ1-5 | TRBV19 | many | 15 | TGTGCCAGTAAGGGTCGGACCATTAGCAATCAGCCCCAGCATTTT | CASKGRTISNQPQHF
. | TRBJ1-2 | TRBV28 | many | 13 | TGTGCCAGCAGGCCCAGCAACCCAGCGGGCTACACCTTC | CASRPSNPAGYTF
. | TRBJ2-5 | TRBV2 | many | 12 | TGTGCCAGCAGTGGAGGAGAAGGGACCCAGTACTTC | CASSGGEGTQYF
. | TRBJ1-1 | TRBV30 | many | 13 | TGTGCCTGGAGTGCCCTCATGGTCACTGAAGCTTTCTTT | CAWSALMVTEAFF
TRBD2 | TRBJ2-3 | TRBV27 | . | 18 | TGTGCCAGCAGTTTCAGTGGGGGACTAGCGGGAGGTGGAGATACGCAGTATTTT | CASSFSGGLAGGGDTQYF
TRBD1 | TRBJ2-7 | TRBV12-3/TRBV12-4 | many | 14 | TGTGCCAGCAGTTCCGGGACAGGGGGTTGGGAGCAGTACTTC | CASSSGTGGWEQYF
. | TRBJ1-4 | TRBV15 | few | 16 | TGTGCCACCAGCAGCCCCTGGGACCCGGATAGGGAAAAACTGTTTTTT | CATSSPWDPDREKLFF
TRBD1 | TRBJ1-4 | TRBV7-9 | many | 17 | TGTGCCAGCAGCCCAGGGGGACAGGGGGCAGGAGGTGAAAAACTGTTTTTT | CASSPGGQGAGGEKLFF
. | TRBJ2-1 | TRBV15 | many | 16 | TGTGCCACCAGCAGAGATTCTAGTAGCTTCTACAATGAGCAGTTCTTC | CATSRDSSSFYNEQFF
. | TRBJ1-2 | TRBV20-1 | many | 13 | TGCAGTGCTAAGGCGGACGGTACTTATGGCTACACCTTC | CSAKADGTYGYTF
. | TRBJ1-6 | TRBV4-1 | many | 15 | TGCGCCAGCAGCCATGCCCTTGTGGACTATTCACCCCTCCACTTT | CASSHALVDYSPLHF
TRBD2 | TRBJ2-1 | TRBV7-7 | many | 15 | TGTGCTAGCAGCTTCGGACTAGCGGCATACAATGAGCAGTTCTTC | CASSFGLAAYNEQFF
. | TRBJ1-5 | TRBV7-9 | many | 14 | TGTGCCAGCAGCTTTGGGGGAGAAGGACAGCCCCAGCATTTT | CASSFGGEGQPQHF
. | TRBJ1-6 | TRBV11-2 | many | 17 | TGTGCCAGCAGCTTAGGCCCAGGGATCTCCTATAATTCACCCCTCCACTTT | CASSLGPGISYNSPLHF
. | TRBJ1-1 | TRBV3-1 | many | 14 | TGTGCCAGCAGCACTCGGGACGGGAACACTGAAGCTTTCTTT | CASSTRDGNTEAFF
TRBD1 | TRBJ1-2 | TRBV5-6 | . | 16 | TGTGCCAGCAGCTTGTCGACCGGGACAGGGGTCGATGGCTACACCTTC | CASSLSTGTGVDGYTF
TRBD2 | TRBJ2-7 | TRBV4-1 | . | 15 | TGCGCCAGCAGCCCCGGACTAGCGGCGACCTACGAGCAGTACTTC | CASSPGLAATYEQYF
. | TRBJ1-1 | TRBV6-1 | many | 15 | TGTGCCAGCAGTGTTTGGATGTTAAAAGACACTGAAGCTTTCTTT | CASSVWMLKDTEAFF
TRBD2 | TRBJ2-7 | TRBV2 | many | 14 | TGTGCCAGCAGTTTAGCGGGGGAAAGGTACGAGCAGTACTTC | CASSLAGERYEQYF
. | TRBJ2-2 | TRBV5-1 | many | 14 | TGCGCCAGCAGCGGGCGGCCTAACACCGGGGAGCTGTTTTTT | CASSGRPNTGELFF
TRBD1 | TRBJ1-2 | TRBV11-2 | many | 18 | TGTGCCAGCAGCTTAGATATCCGGACAGGGTACATGAGCTATGGCTACACCTTC | CASSLDIRTGYMSYGYTF
. | TRBJ1-3 | TRBV9 | few | 16 | TGTGCCAGCAGCGTAGACGGAAGGAGCTCTGGAAACACCATATATTTT | CASSVDGRSSGNTIYF
TRBD1 | TRBJ2-1 | TRBV2 | . | 13 | TGTGCCAGCAGTGGGACAGGCAACAATGAGCAGTTCTTC | CASSGTGNNEQFF
. | TRBJ1-4 | TRBV6-5 | many | 18 | TGTGCCAGCAGTTACTCGTCCTTGACCTGGAATCTAAATGAAAAACTGTTTTTT | CASSYSSLTWNLNEKLFF
. | TRBJ2-7 | TRBV20-1 | many | 13 | TGCAGTGCTAGCCCGACAGATTCCTACGAGCAGTACTTC | CSASPTDSYEQYF
TRBD1 | TRBJ2-7 | TRBV28 | many | 16 | TGTGCCAGCAGTTCCCCGGGACAGGATCCTTCCTACGAGCAGTACTTC | CASSSPGQDPSYEQYF
TRBD2 | TRBJ2-7 | TRBV7-2 | . | 15 | TGTGCCAGCAGCCGCACCGGGGGGGGGGCCTACGAGCAGTACTTC | CASSRTGGGAYEQYF
. | TRBJ2-2 | TRBV2 | many | 14 | TGTGCCAGCAGGACTCTAGCAGGCACCGGGGAGCTGTTTTTT | CASRTLAGTGELFF
. | TRBJ1-5 | TRBV15 | few | 15 | TGTGCCACCAGCAGAGATCGGTCCACCGGCGAGCCCCAGCATTTT | CATSRDRSTGEPQHF
TRBD1 | TRBJ1-1 | TRBV20-1 | many | 14 | TGCAGTGGCCAAGAGGGGGCGGGGAGGACTGAAGCTTTCTTT | CSGQEGAGRTEAFF
. | TRBJ1-1 | TRBV24-1 | many | 13 | TGTGCCACCAGTGATTACAGGGACACTGAAGCTTTCTTT | CATSDYRDTEAFF
TRBD2 | TRBJ2-1 | TRBV5-4 | many | 17 | TGTGCCAGCAGCTACCTGACTAGCGGGAGAGACTACAATGAGCAGTTCTTC | CASSYLTSGRDYNEQFF
TRBD2 | TRBJ2-3 | TRBV4-2 | many | 17 | TGTGCCAGCAGCCCCTCGGGAGCGGGGGTCCCCACAGATACGCAGTATTTT | CASSPSGAGVPTDTQYF
. | TRBJ2-1 | TRBV7-2 | many | 12 | TGTGCCAGCAGGAAGGCTCACAATGAGCAGTTCTTC | CASRKAHNEQFF
. | TRBJ2-6 | TRBV6-1 | many | 16 | TGTGCCAGCAGTGTGGGAGGGGGCGCTGGGGCCAACGTCCTGACTTTC | CASSVGGGAGANVLTF
TRBD1 | TRBJ1-1 | TRBV19 | many | 15 | TGTGCCTGCTTTACAGGGGGACGGACGAACACTGAAGCTTTCTTT | CACFTGGRTNTEAFF
. | TRBJ1-5 | TRBV28 | medium-sized | 15 | TGTGCCAGCAGATCCCGAGGGGGTGGCAATCAGCCCCAGCATTTT | CASRSRGGGNQPQHF
. | TRBJ2-7 | TRBV9 | . | 14 | TGTGCCAGCAGCCCGGGGTGGGGGAACTACGAGCAGTACTTC | CASSPGWGNYEQYF
TRBD1 | TRBJ1-4 | TRBV28 | many | 14 | TGTGCCAGCGGCTCACAGGGGGTGGAAGAAAAACTGTTTTTT | CASGSQGVEEKLFF
. | TRBJ2-2 | TRBV5-4 | . | 17 | TGTGCCAGCAGCTTGGGCCTCACTAGCATGAAAGCCGGGGAGCTGTTTTTT | CASSLGLTSMKAGELFF